The clone carrying this T cell receptor (beta chain) was seen at least ten times. Its target is unknown. Authors of the study amplified TCR beta CDR3 regions from RNA transcripts. First-round RT-PCR with HTBI primers amplified the TCR CDR3 region. Using its own MiXCR run on the multiplex PCR reads, TCRdb lists one record per CDR3 protein. Found here are roughly 400,000 distinct CDR3 sequences, about 14% of them singletons; the top ten hold around 28%. These data come from a study of T cells in Graves' hyperthyroidism and ophthalmopathy. From roughly 10 ml of fresh peripheral blood, PBMCs were isolated. Points from the study as a whole: Ophthalmopathy, which appeared later, was predicted by the model a median roughly 6.6 months before onset.

Per the germline V gene, CDR1 is GTSNPN and CDR2 is SVGIG (reference sequence). Trimming stripped 1 base from V and 7 bases from J, with 11 bases between. The CDR3 sequence is 13 residues long. Input material: blood. The chain joins TRBV30 to TRBJ2-1, with a tentative D call TRBD2 (5 bases). The sequence was obtained from a man aged 50 or older with Graves' ophthalmopathy. The CDR3 nucleotides read TGTGCCTGGAGTGGCCTTCGGGGTAATGAGCAGTTCTTC. Residues: CAWSGLRGNEQFF. Together with reference TRBV30 and TRBJ2-1, the CDR3 gives the full variable domain: SQTIHQWPATLVQPVGSPLSLECTVEGTSNPNLYWYRQAAGRGLQLLFYSVGIGQISSEVPQNLSASRPQDRQFILSSKKLLLSDSGFYLCAWSGLRGNEQFFGPGTRLTVL.